This T cell receptor (beta chain) was recovered during a study of T cell repertoires in cytomegalovirus infection. For the study at large: TCR beta signatures that were public indicated CMV infection and matching HLA type. Study-level points and caveats: Ex vivo, HLA-C-restricted CMV-specific TCR beta clonotypes prevailed over the rest of the response.

TCRdb re-derived calls from the reads in MiXCR, one entry per CDR3 protein. The table shows about 130,000 distinct CDR3 sequences, with approximately 24% occurring only once. V lost 3 bases and J lost 4; bases outside the gene matches: 6. CDR1 is DFQATT, CDR2 SNEGSKA, per germline (reference sequence). The CDR3 loop spans 14 amino acids. Points on this clonotype: Its antigen remains unidentified.

The source material was PBMCs, sequenced either directly or after in vitro stimulation (not recorded which). The sequence was collected from a human donor in good health (CMV status not recorded). Some clones in this sample may be carry-over from other donors' samples. The V and J genes are TRBV20-1 and TRBJ1-2, with 9 bases fitting TRBD1. CDR3 protein: CSARGGQGLYGYTF. The DNA of the CDR3 is TGCAGTGCTAGGGGGGGACAGGGTCTCTATGGCTACACCTTC.